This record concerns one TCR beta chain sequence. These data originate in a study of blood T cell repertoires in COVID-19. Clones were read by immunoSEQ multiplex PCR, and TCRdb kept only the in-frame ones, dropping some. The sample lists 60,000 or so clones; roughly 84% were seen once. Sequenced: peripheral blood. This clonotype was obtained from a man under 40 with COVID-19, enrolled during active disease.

CDR3 residues: CASSLWGRGGQPQHF. The CDR3, as DNA: TGTGCCAGCTCCCTATGGGGGAGGGGAGGTCAGCCCCAGCATTTT. The V call is TRBV2, the J call TRBJ1-5; a weak D match, TRBD1 (5 bases). V was trimmed by 8 bases and J by 6 bases, leaving 20 bases between them. CDR3 length equals 15 residues. CDR1 SNHLY and CDR2 FYNNEI come from the germline V gene. Combining the CDR3 with reference TRBV2 and TRBJ1-5 gives the whole variable domain EPEVTQTPSHQVTQMGQEVILRCVPISNHLYFYWYRQILGQKVEFLVSFYNNEISEKSEIFDDQFSVERPDGSNFTLKIRSTKLEDSAMYFCASSLWGRGGQPQHFGDGTRLSIL.